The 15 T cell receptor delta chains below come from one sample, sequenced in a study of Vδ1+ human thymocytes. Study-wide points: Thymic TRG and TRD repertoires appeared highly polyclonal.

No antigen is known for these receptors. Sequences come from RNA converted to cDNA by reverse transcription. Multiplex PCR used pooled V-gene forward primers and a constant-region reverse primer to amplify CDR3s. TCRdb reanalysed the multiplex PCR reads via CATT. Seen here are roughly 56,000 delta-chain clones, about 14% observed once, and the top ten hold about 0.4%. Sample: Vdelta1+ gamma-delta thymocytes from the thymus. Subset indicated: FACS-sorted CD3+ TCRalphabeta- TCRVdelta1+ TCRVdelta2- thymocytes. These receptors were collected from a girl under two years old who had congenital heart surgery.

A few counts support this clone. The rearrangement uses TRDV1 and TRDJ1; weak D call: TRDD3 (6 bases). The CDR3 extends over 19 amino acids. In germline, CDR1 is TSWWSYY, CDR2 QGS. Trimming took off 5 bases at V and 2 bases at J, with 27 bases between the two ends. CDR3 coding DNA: TGTGCTCTTGGGCCCCAAGGAAAAAGGGTTCTGGGGACGACCGATAAACTCATCTTT. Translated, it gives CALGPQGKRVLGTTDKLIF.

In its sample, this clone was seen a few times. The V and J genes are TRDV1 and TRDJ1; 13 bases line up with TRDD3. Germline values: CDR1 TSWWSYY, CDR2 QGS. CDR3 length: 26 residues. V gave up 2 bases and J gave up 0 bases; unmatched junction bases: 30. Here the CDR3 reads CALGEGRLRPLPHLLGDTTYTDKLIF. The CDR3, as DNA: TGTGCTCTTGGGGAAGGACGCTTACGACCCCTCCCCCATTTACTGGGGGATACGACGTACACCGATAAACTCATCTTT.

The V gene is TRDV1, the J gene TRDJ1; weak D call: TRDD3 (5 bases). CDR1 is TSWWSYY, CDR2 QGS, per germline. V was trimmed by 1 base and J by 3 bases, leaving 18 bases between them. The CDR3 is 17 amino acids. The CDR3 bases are TGTGCTCTTGGGGAACATATTCCAGCTCGGGGGCCCGATAAACTCATCTTT. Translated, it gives CALGEHIPARGPDKLIF.

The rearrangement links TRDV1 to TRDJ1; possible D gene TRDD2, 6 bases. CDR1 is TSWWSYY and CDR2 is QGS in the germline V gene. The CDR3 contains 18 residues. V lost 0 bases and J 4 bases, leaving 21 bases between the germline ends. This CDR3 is CALGELILPLGTDDKLIF. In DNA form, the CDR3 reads TGTGCTCTTGGGGAACTGATCCTACCCTTGGGGACGGACGATAAACTCATCTTT.

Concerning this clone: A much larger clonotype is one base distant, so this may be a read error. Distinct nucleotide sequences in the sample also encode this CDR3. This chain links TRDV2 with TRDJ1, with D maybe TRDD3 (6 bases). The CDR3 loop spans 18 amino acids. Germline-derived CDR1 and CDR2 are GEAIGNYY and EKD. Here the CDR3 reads CACDLLLTGRGNTDKLIF. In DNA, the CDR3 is TGTGCCTGTGACCTGCTTCTGACGGGTCGGGGGAACACCGATAAGCTCATCTTT.

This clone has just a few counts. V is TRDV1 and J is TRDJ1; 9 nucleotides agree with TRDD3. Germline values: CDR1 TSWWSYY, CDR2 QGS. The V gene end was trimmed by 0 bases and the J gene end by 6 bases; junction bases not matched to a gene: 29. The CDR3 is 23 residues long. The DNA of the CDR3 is TGTGCTCTTGGGGAACTCCCATTCCTACGGAGGAGGTCTGGGGGATCAACCCCAAATAAACTCATCTTT. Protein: CALGELPFLRRRSGGSTPNKLIF.

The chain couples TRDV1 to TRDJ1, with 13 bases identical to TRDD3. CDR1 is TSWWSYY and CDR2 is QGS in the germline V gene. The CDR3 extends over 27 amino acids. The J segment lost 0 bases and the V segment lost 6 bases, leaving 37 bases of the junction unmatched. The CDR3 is CALGPVAAQLRGYVYWGIRGDTDKLIF. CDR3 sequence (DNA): TGTGCTCTTGGTCCTGTTGCGGCCCAGCTCCGAGGATATGTATACTGGGGGATACGGGGCGACACCGATAAACTCATCTTT.

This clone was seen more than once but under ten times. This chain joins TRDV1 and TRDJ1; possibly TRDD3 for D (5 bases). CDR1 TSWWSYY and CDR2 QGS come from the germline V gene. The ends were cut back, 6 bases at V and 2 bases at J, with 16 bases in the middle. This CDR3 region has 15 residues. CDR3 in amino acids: CALGLRWGITDKLIF. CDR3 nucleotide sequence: TGTGCTCTTGGTTTACGATGGGGCATTACCGATAAACTCATCTTT.

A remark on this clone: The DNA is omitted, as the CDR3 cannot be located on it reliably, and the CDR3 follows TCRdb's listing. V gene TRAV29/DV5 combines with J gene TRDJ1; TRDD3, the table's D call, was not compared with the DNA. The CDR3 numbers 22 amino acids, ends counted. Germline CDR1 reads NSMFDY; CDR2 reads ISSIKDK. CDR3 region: CSVLLCSKLLPLLGINTDKLIF.

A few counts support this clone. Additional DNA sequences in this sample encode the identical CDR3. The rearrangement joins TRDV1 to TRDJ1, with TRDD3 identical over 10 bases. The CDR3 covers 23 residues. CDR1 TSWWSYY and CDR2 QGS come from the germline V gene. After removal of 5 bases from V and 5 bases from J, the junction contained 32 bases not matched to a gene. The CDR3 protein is CALGKMTGFPTDGGYMTTDKLIF. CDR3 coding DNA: TGTGCTCTTGGGAAAATGACGGGATTTCCTACGGATGGGGGATACATGACCACTGATAAACTCATCTTT.

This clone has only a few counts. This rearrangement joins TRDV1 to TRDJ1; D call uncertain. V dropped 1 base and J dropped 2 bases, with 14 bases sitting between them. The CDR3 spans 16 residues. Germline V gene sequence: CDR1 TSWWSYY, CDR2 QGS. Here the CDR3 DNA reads TGTGCTCTTGGGGAACGGTCCCCCCCCCGGACCGATAAACTCATCTTT. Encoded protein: CALGERSPPRTDKLIF.

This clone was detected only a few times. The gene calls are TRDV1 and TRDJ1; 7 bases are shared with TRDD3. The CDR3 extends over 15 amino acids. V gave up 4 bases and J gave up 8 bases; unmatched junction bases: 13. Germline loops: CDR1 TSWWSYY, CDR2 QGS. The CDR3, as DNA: TGTGCTCTTGGGGGTTCAAAGGTGGGGGACGGCAAACTCATCTTT. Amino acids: CALGGSKVGDGKLIF.

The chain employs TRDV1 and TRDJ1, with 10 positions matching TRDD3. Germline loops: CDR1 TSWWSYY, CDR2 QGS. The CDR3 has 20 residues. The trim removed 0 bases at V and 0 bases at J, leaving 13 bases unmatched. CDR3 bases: TGTGCTCTTGGGGAACTCTGCCTACAGCGTACTGGGGGATACACCGATAAACTCATCTTT. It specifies CALGELCLQRTGGYTDKLIF.

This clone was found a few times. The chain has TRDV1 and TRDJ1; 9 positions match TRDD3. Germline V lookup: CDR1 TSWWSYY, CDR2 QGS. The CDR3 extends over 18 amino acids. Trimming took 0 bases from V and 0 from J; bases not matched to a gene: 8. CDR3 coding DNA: TGTGCTCTTGGGGAACTTAAGGGGATACGCTCGTACACCGATAAACTCATCTTT. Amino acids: CALGELKGIRSYTDKLIF.

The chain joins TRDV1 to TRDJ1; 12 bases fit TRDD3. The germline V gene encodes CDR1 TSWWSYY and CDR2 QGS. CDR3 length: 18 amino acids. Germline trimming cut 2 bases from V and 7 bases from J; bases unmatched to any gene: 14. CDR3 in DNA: TGTGCTCTTGGGGAAGTACGCTATGCGTCTGGGGGATACGGTAAACTCATCTTT. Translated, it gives CALGEVRYASGGYGKLIF.